These T cell receptor beta chains were read from a single sample in a study of CD8+CD57+ T cells in acquired aplastic anemia. From the reads, TCRdb called clonotypes with MiXCR, one entry per CDR3 protein. The sample has 100,000 to 150,000 distinct CDR3 sequences, over 30% seen once. The sequencing sample was made of sorted CD4+, CD8+, or CD8+CD57+ T cells (not recorded which) from PBMCs. The source of these receptors is a human donor with aplastic anemia. The CDR3 runs from the conserved cysteine through the conserved F or W. The order of the fields is J gene, clone size, D gene, V gene, CDR3 DNA, CDR3 protein. D genes are given only for firm matches. The size of a clone is reported for some rows only, either as once, few or many, or as a class for expanded clones.

J: TRBJ1-6
size: many
D: NA
V: TRBV5-5
DNA: TGTGCCAGCAGCTTGTCGTCCTTTGGGGGGAATTCACCCCTCCACTTT
CDR3: CASSLSSFGGNSPLHF

J: TRBJ2-5
size: many
D: NA
V: TRBV6-5
DNA: TGTGCCAGCAGCCCACAGGGGAGGGTTGGAGAGACCCAGTACTTC
CDR3: CASSPQGRVGETQYF

J: TRBJ1-2
size: many
D: TRBD1
V: TRBV7-8
DNA: TGTGCCAGCAGTACAGGGGCGTGGGGCTACACCTTC
CDR3: CASSTGAWGYTF

J: TRBJ1-5
size: NA
D: TRBD1
V: TRBV10-3
DNA: TGTGCCGTCAGTGTAGGGACAGGAGCCAATAGCAATCAGCCCCAGCATTTT
CDR3: CAVSVGTGANSNQPQHF

J: TRBJ1-2
size: many
D: NA
V: TRBV30
DNA: TGTGCCTGGAGTGTACCCCTGTATTTCTATGGCTACACCTTC
CDR3: CAWSVPLYFYGYTF

J: TRBJ2-5
size: many
D: TRBD2
V: TRBV20-1
DNA: TGCAGTGCTAGGAACGGCGCAGGGAGGGAAGAGACCCAGTACTTC
CDR3: CSARNGAGREETQYF

J: TRBJ2-7
size: NA
D: TRBD2
V: TRBV20-1
DNA: TGCAGTGCTAGAAAACTAGCGGGGGACTACTACGAGCAGTACTTC
CDR3: CSARKLAGDYYEQYF

J: TRBJ2-1
size: many
D: NA
V: TRBV5-4
DNA: TGTGCCAGCAGCTTGGACGGCAGGGTATCGAGTGATGAGCAGTTCTTC
CDR3: CASSLDGRVSSDEQFF

J: TRBJ1-1
size: NA
D: NA
V: TRBV12-3/TRBV12-4
DNA: TGTGCCAGCAGCGCCGCATTGGACGTTGAAGCTTTCTTT
CDR3: CASSAALDVEAFF

J: TRBJ1-2
size: many
D: NA
V: TRBV5-6
DNA: TGTGCCAGCAGCTTGGGACCCTATGGCTACACCTTC
CDR3: CASSLGPYGYTF

J: TRBJ1-1
size: NA
D: TRBD1
V: TRBV11-2
DNA: TGTGCCAGCAGCTTGGGAGTAGGACAGGAGGTAACTGAAGCTTTCTTT
CDR3: CASSLGVGQEVTEAFF

J: TRBJ1-4
size: many
D: NA
V: TRBV7-8
DNA: TGTGCCAGCAGCCTTATGCGCGAAAAACTGTTTTTT
CDR3: CASSLMREKLFF

J: TRBJ1-5
size: many
D: TRBD1
V: TRBV6-1
DNA: TGTGCCAGCAGCCGCCACGGACAGGCTAATCAGCCCCAGCATTTT
CDR3: CASSRHGQANQPQHF

J: TRBJ1-1
size: many
D: TRBD1
V: TRBV6-5
DNA: TGTGCCAGTCAGGGGGCGAGCACTGAAGCTTTCTTT
CDR3: CASQGASTEAFF

J: TRBJ1-3
size: medium-sized
D: NA
V: TRBV29-1
DNA: TGCAGCGTTGGGGAGAATATCTCTGGAAACACCATATATTTT
CDR3: CSVGENISGNTIYF

J: TRBJ2-2
size: many
D: TRBD1
V: TRBV7-2
DNA: TGTGCCAGCAGCTTGGGGACAGCGAACACCGGGGAGCTGTTTTTT
CDR3: CASSLGTANTGELFF

J: TRBJ1-3
size: many
D: TRBD1
V: TRBV19
DNA: TGTGCCAGTAGTTTCCAACGGACAGGGGTCGGAAACACCATATATTTT
CDR3: CASSFQRTGVGNTIYF

J: TRBJ2-6
size: NA
D: NA
V: TRBV7-2
DNA: TGTGCCAGCATCAAGATCTCTGGGGCCAACGTCCTGACTTTC
CDR3: CASIKISGANVLTF

J: TRBJ1-6
size: many
D: NA
V: TRBV20-1
DNA: TGCAGTGCTAGAGATCCCTGGACAGAGAACTATAATTCACCCCTCCACTTT
CDR3: CSARDPWTENYNSPLHF

J: TRBJ2-7
size: few
D: NA
V: TRBV27
DNA: TGTGCCAGCAGTCCCACGCCCAGGACGGCTTCCTACGAGCAGTACTTC
CDR3: CASSPTPRTASYEQYF

J: TRBJ1-1
size: once
D: NA
V: TRBV15
DNA: TGTGCCACCAGCGCGGACGGACTGTCTGAAGCTTTCTTT
CDR3: CATSADGLSEAFF

J: TRBJ1-2
size: many
D: NA
V: TRBV7-2
DNA: TGTGCCAGCAGCTTAGATGTGGGGGAAAACTATGGCTACACCTTC
CDR3: CASSLDVGENYGYTF

J: TRBJ2-7
size: NA
D: NA
V: TRBV6-1
DNA: TGTGCCAGCAGTGCTCCGTCTCGGGAGCAGTACTTC
CDR3: CASSAPSREQYF

J: TRBJ1-1
size: many
D: NA
V: TRBV5-8
DNA: TGTGCCAGCAGCTTGGACCGGGGTAAGGAAGCTTTCTTT
CDR3: CASSLDRGKEAFF

J: TRBJ1-1
size: NA
D: NA
V: TRBV29-1
DNA: TGCAGCGTTGAGAAGAACACTGAAGCTTTCTTT
CDR3: CSVEKNTEAFF

J: TRBJ2-5
size: many
D: NA
V: TRBV7-2
DNA: TGTGCCAGCAGCTTTACCCGGCAGGGGGGAGAGGGGACCCAGTACTTC
CDR3: CASSFTRQGGEGTQYF

J: TRBJ2-3
size: NA
D: NA
V: TRBV24-1
DNA: TGTGCCACCAGTGATTCCCCCCCGGCAGATACGCAGTATTTT
CDR3: CATSDSPPADTQYF

J: TRBJ1-3
size: many
D: NA
V: TRBV9
DNA: TGTGCCAGCAGCCCCGGGACTAGGGCTGGAAACACCATATATTTT
CDR3: CASSPGTRAGNTIYF

J: TRBJ1-5
size: NA
D: NA
V: TRBV5-4
DNA: TGTGCCAGCAGCTTGGAGTCCGGGGAACTTCGCTTTTATAGCAATCAGCCCCAGCATTTT
CDR3: CASSLESGELRFYSNQPQHF

J: TRBJ1-1
size: NA
D: NA
V: TRBV3-1
DNA: TGTGCCAGCAGCCAAGATTACAGGGTAGGGCGACACGCTGAAGCTTTCTTT
CDR3: CASSQDYRVGRHAEAFF

J: TRBJ1-6
size: once
D: NA
V: TRBV10-1
DNA: TGCGCCAGACAAAATTCACCCCTCCACTTT
CDR3: CARQNSPLHF

J: TRBJ1-5
size: NA
D: NA
V: TRBV19
DNA: TGTGCCAGTAGTACAACAGGGACTCAGCCCCAGCATTTT
CDR3: CASSTTGTQPQHF

J: TRBJ1-4
size: many
D: NA
V: TRBV7-2
DNA: TGTGCCAGCAGCCCAGCAGGCCCTAATGAAAAACTGTTTTTT
CDR3: CASSPAGPNEKLFF

J: TRBJ1-5
size: NA
D: NA
V: TRBV12-3/TRBV12-4
DNA: TGTGCCAGCAGTATGGGGGGTTTGGGTCAGCCCCAGCATTTT
CDR3: CASSMGGLGQPQHF

J: TRBJ2-5
size: many
D: NA
V: TRBV6-1
DNA: TGTGCCAGCAGTCGGGCAGGCAATATCCAAGAGACCCAGTACTTC
CDR3: CASSRAGNIQETQYF

J: TRBJ1-1
size: many
D: NA
V: TRBV19
DNA: TGTGCCAGTAGTGGTCAGGGGCACACTGAAGCTTTCTTT
CDR3: CASSGQGHTEAFF

J: TRBJ2-1
size: many
D: NA
V: TRBV6-5
DNA: TGTGCCAGCAGTTACTCAGACCCCACCCACGGGCAGTTCTTC
CDR3: CASSYSDPTHGQFF

J: TRBJ1-2
size: many
D: NA
V: TRBV10-2
DNA: TGCGCCAGCAGTGAGAGGGGGGCGCATGGCTACACCTTC
CDR3: CASSERGAHGYTF

J: TRBJ1-3
size: many
D: NA
V: TRBV10-3
DNA: TGTGCCATCAGTGAAGTCCTCTCCTCTGGAAACACCATATATTTT
CDR3: CAISEVLSSGNTIYF

J: TRBJ2-1
size: NA
D: NA
V: TRBV7-2
DNA: TGTGCCAGCAGCTTAAGTGAGGGAGAGCAGTTCTTC
CDR3: CASSLSEGEQFF

J: TRBJ1-2
size: NA
D: NA
V: TRBV6-1
DNA: TGTGCCAGCGGAGGGGGTGGGTATGGCTACACCTTC
CDR3: CASGGGGYGYTF

J: TRBJ2-1
size: NA
D: TRBD2
V: TRBV20-1
DNA: TGCAGTGCTGCAGCGGGGGTCACGGATGAGCAGTTCTTC
CDR3: CSAAAGVTDEQFF

J: TRBJ2-7
size: NA
D: NA
V: TRBV19
DNA: TGTGCCAGTAGTCAACAGGGGGGGTACTACGAGCAGTACTTC
CDR3: CASSQQGGYYEQYF

J: TRBJ2-1
size: many
D: NA
V: TRBV19
DNA: TGTGCCAGTAGCGTCGTAGCAGGGGATTACTATGAGCAGTTCTTC
CDR3: CASSVVAGDYYEQFF

J: TRBJ1-5
size: many
D: NA
V: TRBV9
DNA: TGTGCCAGCAGCGTAGTGGGATTACTCCGCAATCAGCCCCAGCATTTT
CDR3: CASSVVGLLRNQPQHF

J: TRBJ1-1
size: NA
D: NA
V: TRBV10-3
DNA: TGTGCCAGCAGTGTTTCGGGTTTCGAAGCTTCCTTT
CDR3: CASSVSGFEASF